Sequencing of this T cell receptor (beta chain) was carried out in a study of blood T cell repertoires in COVID-19. Overall study: Donors in the United States, Italy and Spain gave samples during acute or convalescent COVID-19.

As originally analysed: For nucleated cells, counts were estimated from reference gene primer amplification. This table comes from immunoSEQ multiplex PCR, and its TCRdb copy is limited to in-frame clones, with some not included. That table furnishes V, J and clone size, whereas the DNA furnished D and trimming. The sample carries a few hundred thousand clones, approximately 80% recorded once. The sequenced sample consisted of PBMCs or T cells enriched from blood (not recorded which). This TCR was recovered from a woman aged 40 to 50 with acute COVID-19.

The CDR3, as DNA: TGTGCCAGCAGTTCCCCCTCGTTGAGGGCGAACACTGAAGCTTTCTTT. This codes for CASSSPSLRANTEAFF. The chain has TRBV27 and TRBJ1-1; D is unclear. Trimming pared 4 bases from V and 1 base from J, leaving 16 bases between. The CDR3 covers 16 residues. Per germline, CDR1 MNHEY and CDR2 SMNVEV (reference sequence).